A selection of T cell receptor beta chains follows, all from one sample in a study of T cell responses to AZD1222 COVID-19 vaccine. Profiled with immunoSEQ multiplex PCR; TCRdb holds only in-frame clones, not every one. This table holds roughly 79,000 clones, about 90% found once. The source material was peripheral blood, sampled on day 0 of MenACWY control vaccination. Receptors were obtained from an adult in good health. Each CDR3 is given with its conserved first and last residue. Each record gives: CDR3 length, D gene, clone size, J gene, V gene, CDR3 protein, CDR3 DNA. A D gene is named only where the DNA matches it firmly. Expanded clones get a size class; other rows say once, few or many, or leave the size out.

16	-	-	TRBJ1-1	TRBV7-6	CASSVNPGLMNTEAFF	TGTGCCAGCAGCGTCAACCCGGGACTGATGAACACTGAAGCTTTCTTT
15	-	-	TRBJ1-4	TRBV9	CASSGPGVNNEKLFF	TGTGCCAGCAGCGGCCCAGGGGTCAATAATGAAAAACTGTTTTTT
17	-	-	TRBJ2-1	TRBV19	CASSIDRPQSSYNEQFF	TGTGCCAGTAGTATAGATCGACCCCAAAGCTCCTACAATGAGCAGTTCTTC
16	TRBD1	-	TRBJ1-6	TRBV5-1	CASSPDRGRLNSPLHF	TGCGCCAGCAGCCCTGACAGGGGAAGATTGAATTCACCCCTCCACTTT
14	-	-	TRBJ2-2	TRBV28	CASSFGGHTGELFF	TGTGCCAGCAGTTTTGGGGGCCACACCGGGGAGCTGTTTTTT
14	-	once	TRBJ1-2	TRBV6-1	CASSYHEGVDGYTF	TGTGCCAGCAGTTATCACGAAGGGGTGGATGGCTACACCTTC
14	-	once	TRBJ2-7	TRBV9	CASSVEGSSYEQYF	TGTGCCAGCAGCGTAGAAGGGAGCTCCTACGAGCAGTACTTC
13	-	many	TRBJ1-6	TRBV3-1/TRBV3-2	CASSDTHNSPLHF	TGTGCCAGCAGCGACACTCATAATTCACCCCTCCACTTT
14	TRBD1	-	TRBJ1-2	TRBV5-5	CASSLEGGGLGYTF	TGTGCCAGCAGCTTGGAGGGAGGGGGCCTTGGCTACACCTTC
15	-	-	TRBJ2-1	TRBV7-3	CASSLDGGSYNEQFF	TGTGCCAGCAGCTTAGACGGGGGTTCCTACAATGAGCAGTTCTTC
14	TRBD1	-	TRBJ1-5	TRBV19	CASSQTGGSQPQHF	TGTGCCAGTAGCCAGACAGGGGGCAGTCAGCCCCAGCATTTT
15	-	-	TRBJ1-6	TRBV6-6	CASSPQDGINSPLHF	TGTGCCAGCAGTCCCCAGGACGGAATAAATTCACCCCTCCACTTT
15	TRBD2	-	TRBJ2-7	TRBV19	CASSILAGGLYEQYF	TGTGCCAGTAGTATTCTAGCGGGGGGGCTCTACGAGCAGTACTTC
14	-	-	TRBJ2-7	TRBV19	CASSNGGINHEQYF	TGTGCCAGTAGTAACGGAGGCATTAACCACGAGCAGTACTTC
15	-	-	TRBJ2-1	TRBV6-2/TRBV6-3	CASSYSTNPGYEQFF	TGTGCCAGCAGTTACTCGACTAACCCTGGCTATGAGCAGTTCTTC
16	-	-	TRBJ1-2	TRBV28	CASRVASPSGIYGYTF	TGTGCCAGCAGGGTTGCGTCGCCTTCTGGGATCTATGGCTACACCTTC
17	-	-	TRBJ1-5	TRBV15	CATSKPGQLKIYQSQHF	TGTGCCACCAGCAAACCGGGACAACTTAAAATTTATCAGTCCCAGCATTTT
15	-	-	TRBJ2-5	TRBV10-3	CAISEITRGGETQYF	TGTGCCATCAGTGAAATCACTAGAGGAGGAGAGACCCAGTACTTC
15	-	-	TRBJ1-5	TRBV2	CASRGETAYNQPQHF	TGTGCCAGCAGGGGGGAGACAGCCTACAATCAGCCCCAGCATTTT
13	-	-	TRBJ2-2	TRBV7-9	CASSFRDPGELFF	TGTGCCAGCAGCTTCAGGGACCCCGGGGAGCTGTTTTTT
16	-	-	TRBJ1-3	TRBV5-1	CASSLASRRTGNTIYF	TGCGCCAGCAGCTTGGCCTCGCGGCGTACTGGAAACACCATATATTTT
13	TRBD1	-	TRBJ2-2	TRBV19	CASSKTGLGELFF	TGTGCCAGTAGTAAGACAGGGTTAGGGGAGCTGTTTTTT
16	-	-	TRBJ1-2	TRBV7-2	CASSLLTGTNNYGYTF	TGTGCCAGCAGCTTATTAACCGGGACAAATAACTATGGCTACACCTTC
16	TRBD2	-	TRBJ2-3	TRBV19	CASSIFAGANTDTQYF	TGTGCCAGTAGTATCTTTGCGGGAGCGAACACAGATACGCAGTATTTT
14	-	-	TRBJ2-2	TRBV6-5	CASSYSRGTGELFF	TGTGCCAGCAGTTACTCGAGGGGTACCGGGGAGCTGTTTTTT
15	-	-	TRBJ2-2	TRBV4-1	CASSQDRNVAGELFF	TGCGCCAGCAGCCAAGATCGGAACGTGGCCGGGGAGCTGTTTTTT
12	-	-	TRBJ2-2	TRBV19	CASSIASRELFF	TGTGCCAGTAGTATAGCTTCCCGGGAGCTGTTTTTT
16	TRBD2	-	TRBJ2-5	TRBV5-6	CASCPWGSGGQETQYF	TGTGCCAGCTGCCCTTGGGGTAGCGGGGGACAAGAGACCCAGTACTTC
15	-	-	TRBJ1-6	TRBV19	CASSIAARGNSPLHF	TGTGCCAGTAGTATAGCGGCCAGGGGTAATTCACCCCTCCACTTT
17	TRBD2	-	TRBJ2-2	TRBV7-2	CASRLLAGGPAGRELFF	TGTGCCAGCAGATTACTAGCGGGGGGCCCGGCGGGGCGGGAGCTGTTTTTT
14	TRBD1	-	TRBJ1-6	TRBV2	CASSESGGLAPLHF	TGTGCCAGCAGTGAGTCAGGGGGCCTGGCACCCCTCCACTTT
14	-	-	TRBJ1-6	TRBV15	CATSGGSYNSPLHF	TGTGCCACCAGCGGAGGCTCCTATAATTCACCCCTCCACTTT
15	-	once	TRBJ2-7	TRBV6-5	CASSRPGARLYEQYF	TGTGCCAGCAGTCGACCGGGGGCTCGACTCTACGAGCAGTACTTC
16	-	-	TRBJ2-2	TRBV2	CASTEQGLVNTGELFF	TGTGCCAGCACGGAACAGGGATTAGTGAACACCGGGGAGCTGTTTTTT
15	-	-	TRBJ1-6	TRBV28	CASSLPPVGDSPLHF	TGTGCCAGCAGTCTCCCCCCCGTGGGGGATTCACCCCTCCACTTT
12	-	-	TRBJ1-6	TRBV12-3/TRBV12-4	CASRQGDSPLHF	TGTGCCAGCAGGCAGGGAGATTCACCCCTCCACTTT
15	-	-	TRBJ2-7	TRBV28	CASSLWGVRVYEQYF	TGTGCCAGCAGTTTGTGGGGGGTAAGGGTCTACGAGCAGTACTTC
16	TRBD2	-	TRBJ2-1	TRBV27	CASSLRLAGGKPEQFF	TGTGCCAGCAGTTTACGACTAGCGGGAGGGAAGCCTGAGCAGTTCTTC
17	TRBD2	-	TRBJ2-7	TRBV7-8	CASIPGLAGPGVDEQYF	TGTGCCAGCATCCCGGGACTAGCGGGTCCCGGGGTCGACGAGCAGTACTTC
13	-	-	TRBJ2-3	TRBV25-1	CASSPSGADTQYF	TGTGCCAGCAGCCCCTCGGGAGCAGATACGCAGTATTTT
16	TRBD1	-	TRBJ1-1	TRBV5-1	CASSLGTGTENTEAFF	TGCGCCAGCAGCTTGGGGACAGGGACGGAGAACACTGAAGCTTTCTTT
11	-	-	TRBJ1-1	TRBV19	CASRITDEAFF	TGTGCCAGTAGGATAACAGATGAAGCTTTCTTT
14	-	-	TRBJ2-3	TRBV14	CASSQDWRADTQYF	TGTGCCAGCAGCCAAGATTGGCGGGCGGATACGCAGTATTTT
15	TRBD1	-	TRBJ2-1	TRBV18	CASSMTGGPYNEQFF	TGTGCCAGCTCCATGACAGGGGGCCCATACAATGAGCAGTTCTTC
12	-	-	TRBJ1-5	TRBV24-1	CATSSPGQPQHF	TGTGCCACCAGTTCCCCAGGTCAGCCCCAGCATTTT
13	-	-	TRBJ2-4	TRBV28	CASRGQGNNIQYF	TGTGCCAGCAGAGGGCAGGGCAATAACATTCAGTACTTC
13	-	-	TRBJ2-5	TRBV5-1	CASRERGQETQYF	TGCGCCAGCAGGGAAAGGGGCCAAGAGACCCAGTACTTC
16	TRBD1	once	TRBJ2-5	TRBV11-1	CASPLLRQGNQETQYF	TGTGCCAGCCCACTACTCCGACAGGGCAACCAAGAGACCCAGTACTTC
13	-	once	TRBJ1-2	TRBV19	CASSTSRNYGYTF	TGTGCCAGTAGTACGAGTCGGAACTATGGCTACACCTTC
13	-	-	TRBJ1-1	TRBV9	CASSVVDGTEAFF	TGTGCCAGCAGCGTAGTCGATGGCACTGAAGCTTTCTTT
11	TRBD1	-	TRBJ2-5	TRBV20-1	CSASDRETQYF	TGCAGTGCTTCGGACAGGGAGACCCAGTACTTC
15	TRBD1	-	TRBJ1-5	TRBV28	CASSSYRGWGQPQHF	TGTGCCAGCAGTAGCTACAGGGGTTGGGGTCAGCCCCAGCATTTT
16	TRBD1	-	TRBJ2-3	TRBV6-1	CASSEGQGALTDTQYF	TGTGCCAGCAGTGAAGGACAGGGGGCTCTCACAGATACGCAGTATTTT
15	TRBD1	-	TRBJ2-4	TRBV28	CASSFPGQGADIQYF	TGTGCCAGCAGTTTCCCGGGACAGGGGGCAGACATTCAGTACTTC
14	TRBD1	few	TRBJ1-1	TRBV19	CASSITGAATEAFF	TGTGCCAGTAGTATAACAGGGGCTGCGACTGAAGCTTTCTTT
15	TRBD1	-	TRBJ1-2	TRBV18	CASSPDPTGDYGYTF	TGTGCCAGCTCACCAGACCCGACAGGGGACTATGGCTACACCTTC
13	TRBD1	-	TRBJ1-4	TRBV12-3/TRBV12-4	CASSLARTGFMFF	TGTGCCAGCAGTTTGGCCCGGACAGGGTTTATGTTTTTT
16	TRBD2	once	TRBJ2-1	TRBV10-3	CAISESTSGFCNEQFF	TGTGCCATCAGTGAGTCGACTAGCGGGTTCTGCAATGAGCAGTTCTTC
11	-	once	TRBJ2-1	TRBV3-1/TRBV3-2	CASSQNSPQFF	TGTGCCAGCAGCCAAAACAGTCCCCAGTTCTTC
14	-	-	TRBJ2-5	TRBV28	CASSLAQQEETQYF	TGTGCCAGCAGTTTAGCCCAACAAGAGGAGACCCAGTACTTC